This is a list of T cell receptor beta chains from one sample in a study of T-cell reconstitution after alpha-beta-depleted transplantation in children. One entry per CDR3 protein, called by TCRdb with MiXCR from the PCR reads. The table shows around 580,000 distinct CDR3 sequences, with roughly 27% occurring only once. The sequenced sample was PBMCs, obtained before TCRalphabeta/CD19-depleted stem cell transplant. These receptors originate from a boy in the first two years of life with Wiskott-Aldrich syndrome, due to receive a stem cell transplant. CDR3s include the opening cysteine and the closing phenylalanine or tryptophan. Fields, in order: V gene, clone size, J gene, D gene, CDR3 DNA, CDR3 protein. A D gene is named only where the DNA matches it firmly. Rows may omit the clone size; those that give it use once, few, many or a size class.

>TRBV15|.|TRBJ2-3|.
TGTGCCACCAGCAGAGTGGGTCAGGGAGCAGATACGCAGTATTTT
CATSRVGQGADTQYF
>TRBV5-1|.|TRBJ2-5|.
TGCGCCAGCAGCTCCGGCCCTATAGGGGGTCTTAAGACCCAGTACTTC
CASSSGPIGGLKTQYF
>TRBV7-2|.|TRBJ2-5|TRBD1
TGTGCCAGCTCAGACCGGGACAGGGGGCAACGAGAGACCCAGTACTTC
CASSDRDRGQRETQYF
>TRBV7-2|few|TRBJ2-5|.
TGTGCCAGCAGCTACAGCGGTGGAGAGACCCAGTACTTC
CASSYSGGETQYF
>TRBV5-1|.|TRBJ1-5|.
TGCGCCAGCAGCTTCGGGGATCCAAATCAGCCCCAGCATTTT
CASSFGDPNQPQHF
>TRBV5-8|few|TRBJ1-6|.
TGTGCCAGTACCCCAGGGGATAATTCACCCCTCCACTTT
CASTPGDNSPLHF
>TRBV5-5|.|TRBJ1-2|TRBD1
TGTGCCAGCAGCATATCACAGGGGCGGTATGGCTACACCTTC
CASSISQGRYGYTF
>TRBV5-1|.|TRBJ2-1|.
TGCGCCAGCAGAAAGGGCAAGAATGAGCAGTTCTTC
CASRKGKNEQFF
>TRBV11-2|few|TRBJ2-3|.
TGTGCCAGCAGTCAGCGGATTACAGATACGCAGTATTTT
CASSQRITDTQYF
>TRBV12-3/TRBV12-4|.|TRBJ2-1|TRBD2
TGTGCCAGCAGTTTACGGATGAAGGTCGGGATACTAGCGGCCACTTCCTACAATGAGCAGTTCTTC
CASSLRMKVGILAATSYNEQFF
>TRBV24-1|.|TRBJ2-3|.
TGTGCCACCGCGCCCCCCAGTACAGATACGCAGTATTTT
CATAPPSTDTQYF
>TRBV5-1|few|TRBJ2-7|TRBD2
TGCGCCAGCAGCGCCGGGACTAGCGGACCCTACGAGCAGTACTTC
CASSAGTSGPYEQYF
>TRBV9|.|TRBJ2-1|.
TGTGCCAGCAGCGCTAGCTGGGGATGGCCCTACAATGAGCAGTTCTTC
CASSASWGWPYNEQFF
>TRBV12-3/TRBV12-4|.|TRBJ2-7|.
TGTGCCAGCAGGCCTCATTCGGGAGCGCCCTACGAGCAGTACTTC
CASRPHSGAPYEQYF
>TRBV5-5|few|TRBJ2-2|.
TGTGCCAGCAGCGTGAGTGTGAGCTTCGCGAACACCGGGGAGCTGTTTTTT
CASSVSVSFANTGELFF
>TRBV7-3|.|TRBJ2-7|TRBD2
TGTGCCAGCGCCGCGGGGGGCGGGAGTCAGTACGAGCAGTACTTC
CASAAGGGSQYEQYF
>TRBV28|few|TRBJ2-5|.
TGTGCCAGCTTCGGAATGGAGACCCAGTACTTC
CASFGMETQYF
>TRBV7-6|.|TRBJ2-7|.
TGTGCCAGCAGCTCCAAGACCAGCTCGATCTACGAGCAGTACTTC
CASSSKTSSIYEQYF
>TRBV28|.|TRBJ2-7|TRBD2
TGTGCCAGCAGCGCCACTAGCGGGAGGTCCTACGAGCAGTACTTC
CASSATSGRSYEQYF
>TRBV20-1|.|TRBJ2-2|TRBD2
TGCAGTGCTAGAGTGAGCGGGAGGGAGACCGGGGAGCTGTTTTTT
CSARVSGRETGELFF
>TRBV2|.|TRBJ2-7|TRBD2
TGTGCCAGCAGGGCTAGCGGGAGCGAGTACGAGCAGTACTTC
CASRASGSEYEQYF
>TRBV20-1|few|TRBJ2-7|.
TGCAGTGCTAGAGGGGTCTACGAGCAGTACTTC
CSARGVYEQYF
>TRBV10-3|few|TRBJ2-1|TRBD2
TGTGCCATCAGTGAGTCCGAATCGGGGCGGGAGGGCCCCTACAATGAGCAGTTCTTC
CAISESESGREGPYNEQFF
>TRBV20-1|few|TRBJ1-1|.
TGCAGTGCCCCTCAGGGGAAGAACACTGAAGCTTTCTTT
CSAPQGKNTEAFF
>TRBV12-3/TRBV12-4|.|TRBJ1-6|.
TGTGCCAGCAGTTTAGGGGACGCTTCACCCCTCCACTTT
CASSLGDASPLHF
>TRBV21-1|.|TRBJ1-1|.
TGTGCCAGCAGGAGGAATCAGGATGATGACACTGAAGCTTTCTTT
CASRRNQDDDTEAFF
>TRBV5-1|few|TRBJ2-6|.
TGCGCCAGCAGCTTGGGTGGGTTCTCTGGGGCCAACGTCCTGACTTTC
CASSLGGFSGANVLTF
>TRBV7-6|.|TRBJ2-1|.
TGTGCCAGCAGCTTAAGGGGGGAGTGGGGTCTCTACAATGAGCAGTTCTTC
CASSLRGEWGLYNEQFF
>TRBV7-6|few|TRBJ1-6|.
TGTGCCAGCAGTCCCTCTACGGCTCAACATAATTCACCCCTCCACTTT
CASSPSTAQHNSPLHF
>TRBV20-1|many|TRBJ2-2|.
TGCAGTGCTAGAGGGGGGTCGGACACCGGGGAGCTGTTTTTT
CSARGGSDTGELFF
>TRBV20-1|few|TRBJ2-7|.
TGCAGTGCTAGACCTGACGTTCCCTACGAGCAGTACTTC
CSARPDVPYEQYF
>TRBV6-5|few|TRBJ2-7|.
TGTGCCAGCAGTTATATAGGGCACTCCTACGAGCAGTACTTC
CASSYIGHSYEQYF
>TRBV5-1|.|TRBJ2-3|.
TGCGCCAGCAGTACAAAAACCGCCACAGATACGCAGTATTTT
CASSTKTATDTQYF
>TRBV6-1|few|TRBJ2-1|.
TGTGCCAGCAGTGAAAACTACAATGAGCAGTTCTTC
CASSENYNEQFF
>TRBV7-8|.|TRBJ2-1|TRBD1
TGTGCCAGCAGCTTAGTAGTCAGGGGGCGGTCTCGATGGAATGAGCAGTTCTTC
CASSLVVRGRSRWNEQFF